The rows below give T cell receptor beta chains drawn from one sample of a study of identical twins. TCRdb called the 5' RACE reads again in MiXCR, with one record for every CDR3 protein. The top ten hold about 0.52% of the sample, which has about 480,000 distinct CDR3 sequences, 12% to 15% seen once. These data were also reused for a study on yellow fever vaccine responses in identical twins.

The sequenced sample was CD4+ T cells sorted from blood. These receptors came from a woman under 30 in good health. Both conserved end residues are trimmed from each CDR3. Where a row states a size, it is once, few, many or the class of an expanded clone; other rows omit it.

clone size | CDR3 length | V gene | CDR3 protein
few | 14 | TRBV7-2 | ASSLGQRRGGGEQF
NA | 13 | TRBV28 | ASSSPGKAKNIQY
many | 11 | TRBV6-2/TRBV6-3 | ASSYSTRDTQY
few | 12 | TRBV7-2 | ATRAAGTSYEQY
NA | 11 | TRBV20-1 | SANSGRVDEQF
few | 10 | TRBV29-1 | SVERGERRQY
NA | 9 | TRBV2 | ASRDNNEQF
few | 14 | TRBV11-2 | ASSFPTGTIDYEQY
few | 14 | TRBV5-1 | ASSSGLAGWQETQY
few | 12 | TRBV5-1 | ASRDRGQTGELF
few | 14 | TRBV20-1 | SARKLAGHGTGELF
many | 12 | TRBV6-5 | ASSWGQGEETQY
NA | 9 | TRBV30 | AWSGTVEAF
NA | 17 | TRBV27 | ASSSPRLAGGIYQETQY
few | 12 | TRBV24-1 | ATSDTSFPYGYT
few | 14 | TRBV3-1 | ASSQASGGARNEQY
NA | 11 | TRBV20-1 | SARDRRTYGYT